A single sample gave rise to the 31 T cell receptor beta chains below, sequenced in a study of T cells in women clearing cervical HPV infection. Data came from immunoSEQ multiplex PCR; TCRdb stores just in-frame clones and leaves some out. The specimen's table records about 30,000 clones. Sequences were obtained from blood buffy coat. All receptors derive from a woman between 18 and 70 years old with a cervical HPV16 infection that either progressed to CIN3+ or cleared (not recorded which).

Notes on this clone: Read data end 3 residues before the CDR3 end; the end is taken from the germline J gene. V is TRBV29-1 and J is TRBJ2-1; D call uncertain. The ends were cut back, 2 bases at V and 0 bases at J, with 11 bases in the middle. The CDR3 has 15 amino acids. Germline V CDR1 and CDR2: SQVTM, ANQGSEA. CDR3 bases read: TGCAGCGTTGAAATACTGTATAGCTCCTACAATGAG. Its protein is CSVEILYSSYNE. The full CDR3 protein is CSVEILYSSYNEQFF.

The CDR3 protein is CASSLRGTSTDTQYF. The covered CDR3 bases are TGTGCCAGCAGCTTACGCGGGACTAGCACAGATACG. This rearrangement joins TRBV11-3 to TRBJ2-3; D may be TRBD2 (6 bases). From the germline J gene comes the end of the CDR3, since the read stops 3 residues before it. The CDR3 loop spans 15 amino acids. V gave up 2 bases and J gave up 0 bases, with 9 bases separating them. Per the germline V gene, CDR1 is SGHNT and CDR2 is YENEEA.

The DNA read from the CDR3 is TGTGCCAGCAGCCAACTAGGGAACTACAATGAG. This encodes CASSQLGNYNE. The whole CDR3 is CASSQLGNYNEQFF. This chain links TRBV2 with TRBJ2-1, with D possibly TRBD2 on 5 matching bases. The DNA ends 3 residues before the CDR3 does, and the rest of the CDR3 is filled in from the germline J gene. Germline CDR1 and CDR2: SNHLY and FYNNEI. Trimming stripped 6 bases from V and 3 bases from J, with 12 bases between. This CDR3 is built from 14 residues. Combining the CDR3 with reference TRBV2 and TRBJ2-1 gives the whole variable domain EPEVTQTPSHQVTQMGQEVILRCVPISNHLYFYWYRQILGQKVEFLVSFYNNEISEKSEIFDDQFSVERPDGSNFTLKIRSTKLEDSAMYFCASSQLGNYNEQFFGPGTRLTVL.

A word on this clone: The read ends 3 residues before the CDR3 terminus; that terminus is restored from the germline J gene. The chain links TRBV5-1 to TRBJ2-3, with D perhaps TRBD2 (5 bases). V gave up 2 bases and J gave up 0 bases, with 7 bases separating them. Germline lookup yields CDR1 SGHRS and CDR2 YFSETQ. CDR3 length equals 14 residues. The DNA read from the CDR3 is TGCGCCAGCAGCTTCGGACTGAGCACAGATACG. Encoded protein: CASSFGLSTDT. The whole CDR3 protein reads CASSFGLSTDTQYF.

To note about this clone: The observed sequence ends 3 residues before the CDR3 terminus, with the missing tail filled in from the germline J gene. V is TRBV6-4 and J is TRBJ1-4; no clear D. Germline V lookup: CDR1 MRHNA, CDR2 SNTAGT. CDR3 size: 13 residues. V gave up 9 bases and J gave up 8 bases, with 16 bases separating them. The CDR3 DNA, read in part, is TGTGCCAGTAAAATAAGTTCCAGGGAAAAA. Its protein product is CASKISSREK. In full, the CDR3 is CASKISSREKLFF.

Worth noting for this clone: With the read ending 3 residues before the CDR3 end, the germline J gene is used to fill in that end. J is TRBJ2-2 and V is TRBV20-1, with TRBD2 identical over 11 bases. CDR1 and CDR2 (germline): DFQATT, SNEGSKA (reference sequence). V trimming: 6 bases; J trimming: 9 bases; junction bases outside the gene matches: 9. The CDR3 sequence is 14 residues long. Partial CDR3 DNA: TGCAGTGCCCCTATAGCGGGAGGGCCCCGGGAG. Its protein product is CSAPIAGGPRE. The complete CDR3 reads CSAPIAGGPRELFF.

Regarding this clone: Read data end 3 residues before the CDR3 end; the end is taken from the germline J gene. The chain carries TRBV18 and TRBJ2-5, with 8 bases that match TRBD2. Trimming cost V 1 base and J 5 bases; bases outside gene matches: 9. The germline gives CDR1 KGHSH, CDR2 LQKENI. The CDR3 runs 16 residues. CDR3 DNA, as far as it was read: TGTGCCAGCTCACCACAGGAGCGGGAGTCTGGGGAGACC. Translated, it gives CASSPQERESGET. The whole CDR3 region reads CASSPQERESGETQYF.

About this clone: With the read ending 3 residues before the CDR3 end, the germline J gene is used to fill in that end. The rearrangement links TRBV10-1 to TRBJ2-6; TRBD1 matches 7 bases. V was pared by 6 bases and J by 4 bases, with 6 bases of the junction left unmatched. The CDR3 covers 15 residues. Germline lookup yields CDR1 WNHNN and CDR2 SYGVQD (reference sequence). The sequenced part of the CDR3 DNA is TGCGCCAGCAGCGGGGACAGCGCCGGGGCCAACGTC. As protein: CASSGDSAGANV. The full-length CDR3 reads as CASSGDSAGANVLTF.

Concerning this clone: The CDR3 goes on 3 residues after the read ends, and that part is filled in from the germline J gene. The rearrangement links TRBV9 to TRBJ2-7; 11 nucleotides align to TRBD2. After removal of 0 bases from V and 5 bases from J, the junction contained 1 base not matched to a gene. Looked up from germline, CDR1 is SGDLS and CDR2 is YYNGEE. This CDR3 contains 14 residues. The sequenced part of the CDR3 DNA is TGTGCCAGCAGCGTAGGGACTAGCGGGCACGAG. This sequence encodes CASSVGTSGHE. The whole CDR3 sequence is CASSVGTSGHEQYF.

With regard to this clone: The read terminates 3 residues ahead of where the CDR3 ends, so the germline J gene completes it. The chain recombines TRBV10-3 with TRBJ1-1, with a possible D match to TRBD1 (5 bases). CDR1 and CDR2 (germline): ENHRY, SYGVKD. The length of the CDR3 is 13 residues. Trimming took 5 bases from V and 2 from J, leaving 9 bases between them. CDR3: CAISLTGNTEAFF. The sequenced CDR3 bases are TGTGCCATCAGTCTTACAGGTAACACTGAA.

About this clone itself: Read coverage stops 3 residues before the CDR3 terminus; the germline J gene supplies the remainder. This chain connects TRBV18 to TRBJ1-2; D perhaps matches TRBD1 (6 bases). The CDR3 has 15 amino acids. Germline V lookup: CDR1 KGHSH, CDR2 LQKENI. The CDR3 is CASSPTGSVDNDYTF. The part of the CDR3 DNA that was read is TGTGCCAGCTCACCAACAGGGTCGGTAGACAATGAC.

Details on this clone: Coverage ceases 3 residues before the CDR3 finishes, and the germline J gene fills in the end. The chain recombines TRBV19 with TRBJ2-3, with 9 nucleotides matching TRBD1. Germline-derived CDR1 and CDR2 are LNHDA and SQIVND (reference sequence). Losses at the gene ends were 4 bases for V and 6 bases for J; bases not matched to a gene: 8. The CDR3 contains 15 residues. CDR3: CASSKRTGEVDTQYF. CDR3 DNA (partial): TGTGCCAGTAGTAAGCGGACAGGGGAGGTTGATACG.

Concerning this clone itself: Read sequence stops 3 residues before the CDR3 end, and the germline J gene provides the missing end. The chain carries TRBV20-1 and TRBJ1-4, with 8 bases aligning to TRBD1. The CDR3 is 16 amino acids. Germline V gene sequence: CDR1 DFQATT, CDR2 SNEGSKA (reference sequence). Unmatched junction bases numbered 9, after V lost 0 bases and J lost 6 bases. The CDR3 DNA, read in part, is TGCAGTGCTAGAGACACCACTGGACAGGGATATGAAAAA. Translated, it gives CSARDTTGQGYEK. The entire CDR3 sequence reads CSARDTTGQGYEKLFF.

Concerning this clone: The read ends 3 residues before the CDR3 terminus; that terminus is restored from the germline J gene. J is TRBJ2-7 and V is TRBV19, with 9 bases matching TRBD2. The CDR3 sequence is 14 residues long. Germline V CDR1 and CDR2: LNHDA, SQIVND (reference sequence). V lost 5 bases to trimming and J lost 3 bases; unmatched junction nucleotides: 5. This CDR3 reads CASSGLSGGYEQYF. The sequenced CDR3 bases are TGTGCCAGTAGTGGTCTTAGCGGGGGCTACGAG.

On this clone itself: Read sequence stops 3 residues before the CDR3 end, and the germline J gene provides the missing end. V usage is TRBV20-1 and J usage is TRBJ1-1, with D maybe TRBD1 (5 bases). Trimming took 0 bases from V and 0 from J, leaving 8 bases between them. The CDR3 is 14 residues long. CDR1 DFQATT and CDR2 SNEGSKA come from the germline V gene (reference sequence). CDR3 bases read: TGCAGTGCTAGAGAGGACATGCTGAACACTGAA. This translates into CSAREDMLNTE. The full CDR3 protein reads CSAREDMLNTEAFF.

As for this clone: The read halts 3 residues ahead of the CDR3 end, with the missing end drawn from the germline J gene. The J gene is TRBJ2-3, the V gene TRBV7-6, with a tentative D call TRBD1 (6 bases). In germline, CDR1 is SGHVS, CDR2 FNYEAQ. This CDR3 has 13 residues. CDR3 region: CASSGQLGETQYF. The DNA read from the CDR3 is TGTGCCAGCAGCGGACAGCTGGGAGAGACG. Full variable domain (missing parts from reference TRBV7-6 and TRBJ2-3): GAGVSQSPRYKVTKRGQDVALRCDPISGHVSLYWYRQALGQGPEFLTYFNYEAQQDKSGLPNDRFSAERPEGSISTLTIQRTEQRDSAMYRCASSGQLGETQYFGPGTRLTVL.

A word on this clone: The observed sequence ends 3 residues before the CDR3 terminus, with the missing tail filled in from the germline J gene. This sequence joins TRBV7-6 and TRBJ2-2; D gene unclear. CDR1 is SGHVS and CDR2 is FNYEAQ in the germline V gene. The CDR3 covers 15 residues. Trimming removed 0 bases from V and 3 bases from J, with 8 bases in between. The CDR3 spells CASSLANPDTGELFF. The DNA read from the CDR3 is TGTGCCAGCAGCTTAGCAAACCCGGACACCGGGGAG.

On this clone itself: The read terminates 3 residues before the CDR3 end, so the remaining end is supplied by the germline J gene. The chain couples TRBV29-1 to TRBJ1-4; 9 bases fit TRBD1. V lost 6 bases, J lost 8 bases, and 7 bases stayed unmatched. From germline, CDR1 is SQVTM and CDR2 ANQGSEA. The CDR3 contains 13 residues. This chain's CDR3 is CSVPTGGNEKLFF. Incomplete CDR3 DNA: TGCAGCGTGCCGACAGGGGGTAACGAAAAA.

The sequenced part of the CDR3 DNA is TGTGCCAGCAGTGTAGGGCTAGCGCCAGATACG. Its protein product is CASSVGLAPDT. The entire CDR3 reads CASSVGLAPDTQYF. The chain recombines TRBV6-1 with TRBJ2-3; possibly TRBD2 for D (6 bases). The read terminates 3 residues ahead of where the CDR3 ends, so the germline J gene completes it. Germline CDR1 and CDR2: MNHNS and SASEGT. This CDR3 is built from 14 residues. Trimming shortened V by 4 bases and J by 4 bases, and 12 bases separated the two germline ends.

For this clone: The read terminates 3 residues before the CDR3 end, so the remaining end is supplied by the germline J gene. The J gene is TRBJ1-4, the V gene TRBV5-8, with TRBD1 matching 7 bases. Per the germline V gene, CDR1 is SGHTS and CDR2 is YDEGEE. The V segment lost 3 bases and the J segment 4 bases; nucleotides outside the gene matches: 3. There are 14 residues in the CDR3. The CDR3: CASSYGTVNEKLFF. The covered CDR3 bases are TGTGCCAGCAGCTATGGGACAGTTAATGAAAAA.

A word on this clone: Read data end 3 residues before the CDR3 end; the end is taken from the germline J gene. This chain uses TRBV29-1 with TRBJ1-1; 10 bases agree with TRBD1. The V and J ends lost 1 base and 4 bases, in that order; junction bases with no gene match: 3. Germline CDR1 and CDR2: SQVTM and ANQGSEA. This CDR3 region has 14 residues. This chain's CDR3 is CSVEVDRGPTEAFF. The part of the CDR3 DNA that was read is TGCAGCGTTGAAGTTGACAGGGGGCCCACTGAA.

For this clone: The read gets to within 3 residues of the CDR3 end, and the germline J gene fills in the rest. V is TRBV12-5 and J is TRBJ2-5; TRBD1 might be the D (6 bases). This CDR3 has 15 residues. The germline V gene has CDR1 LGHNT and CDR2 FRNRAP. The germline V and J ends were trimmed by 2 bases and 1 base, with 11 bases remaining between them. The CDR3 loop reads CASGLQGSVQETQYF. The CDR3 DNA, read in part, is TGTGCTAGTGGTTTGCAGGGGTCGGTCCAAGAGACC.

Regarding this clone: The read stops 3 residues short of the end of the CDR3; the missing end is completed from the germline J gene. The genes are TRBV7-9 and TRBJ1-5, with TRBD1 identical over 7 bases. This CDR3 contains 14 residues. Germline values: CDR1 SEHNR, CDR2 FQNEAQ (reference sequence). With 5 bases clipped from V and 3 bases from J, the junction kept 4 bases outside the gene matches. CDR3 loop: CASSLGQPNQPQHF. CDR3 bases read: TGTGCCAGCAGCCTGGGACAGCCCAATCAGCCC.

A remark on this clone: The sequenced fragment ends 3 residues before the CDR3 boundary, so the rest is inferred from the germline J gene. V and J are TRBV20-1 and TRBJ2-7, with 7 bases aligning to TRBD1. CDR3 size: 14 residues. V was clipped by 6 bases and J by 2 bases; unmatched bases: 10. Germline V lookup: CDR1 DFQATT, CDR2 SNEGSKA (reference sequence). The CDR3 loop is CSAKGQALTYEQYF. The part of the CDR3 DNA that was read is TGCAGTGCAAAAGGACAGGCTTTGACCTACGAG.

With regard to this clone: The read finishes 3 residues shy of the CDR3 end, and the germline J gene is used to complete it. This chain connects TRBV20-1 to TRBJ1-2, with 9 nucleotides matching TRBD1. The germline V gene encodes CDR1 DFQATT and CDR2 SNEGSKA (reference sequence). The CDR3 consists of 16 residues. The ends lost 2 bases at V and 7 bases at J; junction bases unmatched: 14. This chain's CDR3 is CSARTGGAWVGFGYTF. The CDR3 DNA, read in part, is TGCAGTGCTAGAACAGGGGGCGCCTGGGTGGGATTTGGC.

Comments on this clone: The read ends 3 residues early relative to the CDR3; the germline J gene fills the gap. This chain joins TRBV28 and TRBJ1-4; 11 bases map to TRBD1. The CDR3 has 15 amino acids. V lost 10 bases and J lost 7; bases outside the gene matches: 11. Per the germline V gene, CDR1 is MDHEN and CDR2 is SYDVKM. The CDR3 sequence is CATVRDRGNPEKLFF. Partial CDR3 DNA: TGTGCCACAGTGAGGGACAGGGGGAACCCTGAAAAA.

Remarks on this clone: The sequence runs out 3 residues before the end of the CDR3; the remainder is reconstructed from the germline J gene. V and J are TRBV7-2 and TRBJ1-1; possibly TRBD1 for D (6 bases). Trimming left V 3 bases short and J 5 bases short, with 13 bases between. This CDR3 is built from 14 residues. Germline-derived CDR1 and CDR2 are SGHTA and FQGNSA. CDR3 bases read: TGTGCCAGCAGCTTTAACAGGGTGGGAACTGAA. Translating gives CASSFNRVGTE. The CDR3 in its entirety is CASSFNRVGTEAFF.

Remarks on this clone: The sequenced fragment ends 3 residues before the CDR3 boundary, so the rest is inferred from the germline J gene. The chain couples TRBV15 to TRBJ2-1; 8 bases fit TRBD1. The CDR3 spans 16 residues. The germline V gene has CDR1 LNHNV and CDR2 YYDKDF (reference sequence). V was clipped by 1 base and J by 7 bases; unmatched bases: 9. The DNA read from the CDR3 is TGTGCCACCAGCAGAGGAGACAGGGGAAGGAAGAATGAG. Its translation is CATSRGDRGRKNE. In full, the CDR3 reads CATSRGDRGRKNEQFF.

Concerning this clone: The read gets to within 3 residues of the CDR3 end, and the germline J gene fills in the rest. This chain uses TRBV30 with TRBJ2-3, with no clear D. This CDR3 region has 17 residues. V dropped 0 bases and J dropped 2 bases, with 18 bases sitting between them. The V gene's germline CDR1 is GTSNPN and CDR2 SVGIG (reference sequence). The sequenced CDR3 bases are TGTGCCTGGAGTGTAGTATGGGCGACGACCTTCACAGATACG. Translation: CAWSVVWATTFTDT. The whole CDR3 sequence is CAWSVVWATTFTDTQYF. Variable domain in full (rest from reference TRBV30 and TRBJ2-3): SQTIHQWPATLVQPVGSPLSLECTVEGTSNPNLYWYRQAAGRGLQLLFYSVGIGQISSEVPQNLSASRPQDRQFILSSKKLLLSDSGFYLCAWSVVWATTFTDTQYFGPGTRLTVL.

As regards this clone: The missing CDR3 end, 3 residues past where the read stops, is filled in from the germline J gene. The chain combines TRBV2 with TRBJ1-2; D is undetermined. The CDR3 totals 14 residues. Germline assignment: CDR1 SNHLY and CDR2 FYNNEI. The covered CDR3 bases are TGTGCCAGCACAAGCGGGATTTTATCGGATACC. It translates to CASTSGILSDT. The full CDR3 is CASTSGILSDTYTF.

In the case of this clone: The read stops 3 residues short of the end of the CDR3; the missing end is completed from the germline J gene. The J gene is TRBJ2-7, the V gene TRBV12-3 or TRBV12-4, with TRBD1 matching over 8 bases. CDR3 length: 16 amino acids. V was clipped by 3 bases and J by 4 bases; unmatched bases: 11. The chain's CDR3 is CASSFAQWTGSYEQYF. The CDR3 bases that were read are TGTGCCAGCAGTTTTGCCCAATGGACAGGGTCGTACGAG.